The 23 T cell receptor beta chains presented below share a single source sample, sequenced in a study of liver allograft versus peripheral blood T cells. Study as a whole: Recipients' peripheral blood supplied the T cell receptor repertoires against which those in transplanted livers were compared.

In TCRdb, the reads were re-called with MiXCR into one record per CDR3 protein. Here the sample spans approximately 9,000 distinct CDR3 sequences, around a fifth being singletons. The receptors were sampled from a human patient who had a liver transplant. Some of these T cells may belong to the graft donor.

This clonotype occurred a few times. V is TRBV10-3 and J is TRBJ2-7; no definite D call. This CDR3 is built from 15 residues. Germline values: CDR1 ENHRY, CDR2 SYGVKD. V lost 0 bases, J lost 2 bases, and 11 bases lay in between. The CDR3 here is CAISESTAEAYEQYF. The CDR3 DNA reads as TGTGCCATCAGTGAGTCGACGGCGGAAGCCTACGAGCAGTACTTC.

This clonotype was counted ten times or more. V usage is TRBV10-3 and J usage is TRBJ2-7, with 9 nucleotides matching TRBD1. CDR1 and CDR2 (germline): ENHRY, SYGVKD. J was trimmed by 0 bases and V by 2 bases; bases with no gene match: 8. The CDR3 totals 17 residues. CDR3 sequence reads: CAISETLQGADSYEQYF. The CDR3 DNA is TGTGCCATCAGTGAGACCCTACAGGGGGCTGACTCCTACGAGCAGTACTTC.

By frequency in the sample, this clonotype is medium-sized (0.01 to 0.1%). V usage is TRBV29-1 and J usage is TRBJ2-7, with D possibly being TRBD1 (6 bases). Germline V gene data show CDR1 as SQVTM and CDR2 as ANQGSEA. V was trimmed by 4 bases and J by 0 bases, leaving 13 bases between them. CDR3 size: 14 residues. This CDR3 reads CSVVGTSDSYEQYF. The CDR3 nucleotides read TGCAGCGTTGTAGGGACATCCGACTCCTACGAGCAGTACTTC.

V usage is TRBV30 and J usage is TRBJ2-7; D perhaps matches TRBD1 (6 bases). The CDR3 extends over 14 amino acids. The ends were cut back, 3 bases at V and 2 bases at J, with 14 bases in the middle. Germline V gives CDR1 GTSNPN, CDR2 SVGIG (reference sequence). DNA of the CDR3: TGTGCCTGGAGCCAGGGGCGCAACACCTACGAGCAGTACTTC. Amino acids: CAWSQGRNTYEQYF.

A note on this clonotype: This sequence may be a read error, since a much larger clone differs from it by one base. V is TRBV6-1 and J is TRBJ1-2; D gene uncertain. The CDR3 has 13 amino acids. Germline values: CDR1 MNHNS, CDR2 SASEGT. CDR3 nucleotide sequence: TGTGTCAGCAGTGGAACGGCGACATATGGCTACACCTTC. It translates to CVSSGTATYGYTF.

The rearrangement links TRBV27 to TRBJ1-2, with a possible D match to TRBD1 (6 bases). The germline CDR1 and CDR2 sequences are MNHEY and SMNVEV (reference sequence). The CDR3 sequence is 15 residues long. Trimming pared 3 bases from V and 0 bases from J, leaving 11 bases between. CDR3 DNA: TGTGCCAGCAGTTTCTCCCCAGGGGCTAACTATGGCTACACCTTC. Translating it yields CASSFSPGANYGYTF.

This clonotype appeared a few times. V is TRBV5-6 and J is TRBJ2-3, with a possible D match to TRBD2 (5 bases). V was pared by 0 bases and J by 2 bases, with 10 bases between. CDR1 is SGHDT, CDR2 YYEEEE, per germline. The CDR3 extends over 15 amino acids. As DNA, the CDR3 is TGTGCCAGCAGCTTGGAGTATAGCGCCACAGATACGCAGTATTTT. Translated, it gives CASSLEYSATDTQYF.

By sample fraction, this clonotype is medium-sized. The rearrangement links TRBV6-2 or TRBV6-3 to TRBJ1-3; D is unclear. The CDR3 covers 16 residues. Looked up from germline, CDR1 is MNHEY and CDR2 is SVGEGT. V shed 10 bases and J shed 4 bases, with 23 bases lying between them. CDR3 amino acids: CATLGPPDQSGNTIYF. In DNA form, the CDR3 reads TGTGCCACCCTCGGCCCCCCAGATCAGTCCGGAAACACCATATATTTT.

This clonotype was counted a few times. V is TRBV15 and J is TRBJ1-1, with TRBD1 as a possible D gene (6 bases). Germline lookup yields CDR1 LNHNV and CDR2 YYDKDF (reference sequence). CDR3 length equals 13 residues. Trimming stripped 3 bases from V and 4 bases from J, with 9 bases between. The CDR3 DNA is TGTGCCACCAGCAGGTTCAGGGGCACTGAAGCTTTCTTT. Translation gives CATSRFRGTEAFF.

J is TRBJ2-2 and V is TRBV7-9, with D unresolved. Germline assignment: CDR1 SEHNR and CDR2 FQNEAQ (reference sequence). This CDR3 comprises 15 residues. Trimming pared 1 base from V and 2 bases from J, leaving 8 bases between. The CDR3 sequence: CASSLDSSNTGELFF. CDR3 bases: TGTGCCAGCAGCTTAGACAGTTCTAACACCGGGGAGCTGTTTTTT.

This clonotype was seen repeatedly, ten times or more. The rearrangement joins TRBV19 to TRBJ1-5; TRBD1 is a possible D gene (6 bases). The CDR3 length is 14 residues. CDR1 is LNHDA, CDR2 SQIVND, per germline (reference sequence). V dropped 7 bases and J dropped 7 bases, with 17 bases sitting between them. As DNA, the CDR3 is TGTGCCAGTACCAAAGAGAGGGGGGTACAGCCCCAGCATTTT. This codes for CASTKERGVQPQHF.

This clonotype qualifies as medium-sized (0.01 to 0.1%). The V call is TRBV6-5, the J call TRBJ1-1; D gene uncertain. Germline lookup yields CDR1 MNHEY and CDR2 SVGAGI. This CDR3 spans 14 amino acids. With 2 bases removed from V and 5 bases from J, the gap between germline ends came to 12 bases. As DNA, the CDR3 is TGTGCCAGCAGTTACCACTCGGTGGGGACTGAAGCTTTCTTT. It is translated as CASSYHSVGTEAFF.

The V and J genes are TRBV6-5 and TRBJ2-7; 8 positions agree with TRBD1. Germline-derived CDR1 and CDR2 are MNHEY and SVGAGI. The V and J ends lost 2 bases and 3 bases, in that order; junction bases with no gene match: 6. This CDR3 is 15 amino acids long. The CDR3 protein is CASSYGQGAYYEQYF. CDR3 nucleotides: TGTGCCAGCAGTTACGGTCAGGGGGCATACTACGAGCAGTACTTC.

This clonotype was counted many times. The rearrangement uses TRBV14 and TRBJ1-3, with D possibly matching TRBD1 (6 bases). The germline gives CDR1 SGHDN, CDR2 FVKESK. V was trimmed by 6 bases and J by 8 bases, leaving 20 bases between them. The CDR3 has 15 amino acids. The CDR3 spells CASSPGTRKLDTIYF. CDR3 bases: TGTGCCAGCAGTCCAGGGACAAGAAAACTGGACACCATATATTTT.

Many counts were recorded for this clonotype. The J gene is TRBJ2-1, the V gene TRBV27; possibly TRBD1 for D (6 bases). The CDR3 extends over 14 amino acids. Germline CDR1 is MNHEY and CDR2 is SMNVEV (reference sequence). Trimming removed 3 bases at V and 0 bases at J, with 6 bases between. The CDR3 here is CASSLDSSYNEQFF. The CDR3 DNA reads TGTGCCAGCAGTTTGGACAGCTCCTACAATGAGCAGTTCTTC.

This clonotype was observed a handful of times. This chain uses TRBV7-2 with TRBJ2-3; possible D gene TRBD2, 6 bases. Trimming stripped 4 bases from V and 0 bases from J, with 8 bases between. CDR1 SGHTA and CDR2 FQGNSA come from the germline V gene. The CDR3 runs to 14 residues. The CDR3 nucleotides read TGTGCCAGCAGCTCCGGGACTAGCACAGATACGCAGTATTTT. Translating gives CASSSGTSTDTQYF.

This clonotype is deemed medium-sized (0.01 to 0.1%). Here the CDR3 DNA reads TGTGCCAGCAGCTTAGGAATGGACGGCTCCTACGAGCAGTACTTC. Its translation: CASSLGMDGSYEQYF. The chain combines TRBV13 with TRBJ2-7; D unresolved. Germline CDR1 and CDR2: PRHDT and FYEKMQ (reference sequence). The V and J ends lost 0 bases and 0 bases respectively, with 9 bases between them. This CDR3 is built from 15 residues.

The genes are TRBV19 and TRBJ1-5, with 7 bases lining up with TRBD1. Germline loops: CDR1 LNHDA, CDR2 SQIVND (reference sequence). The V and J ends lost 4 bases and 1 base, in that order; junction bases with no gene match: 4. The CDR3 is 15 amino acids. The CDR3 loop reads CASSKGALSNQPQHF. The CDR3 bases are TGTGCCAGTAGTAAGGGGGCTCTGAGCAATCAGCCCCAGCATTTT. Together with reference TRBV19 and TRBJ1-5, the CDR3 gives the full variable domain: DGGITQSPKYLFRKEGQNVTLSCEQNLNHDAMYWYRQDPGQGLRLIYYSQIVNDFQKGDIAEGYSVSREKKESFPLTVTSAQKNPTAFYLCASSKGALSNQPQHFGDGTRLSIL.

V gene TRBV27 combines with J gene TRBJ1-2; 7 nucleotides agree with TRBD1. CDR1 and CDR2 (germline): MNHEY, SMNVEV (reference sequence). Germline trimming cut 0 bases from V and 4 bases from J; bases unmatched to any gene: 2. CDR3 size: 14 residues. The CDR3 spells CASSLSTGSYGYTF. The DNA for the CDR3 is TGTGCCAGCAGTTTATCGACAGGGAGCTATGGCTACACCTTC.

Points on this clonotype: It may be a read error: a sequence one base away is much more abundant. The chain uses TRBV6-5 and TRBJ1-1; the D is unclear. The CDR3 consists of 13 residues. Germline CDR1 reads MNHEY; CDR2 reads SVGAGI. In DNA form, the CDR3 reads TGTGCCAGCAGTTACCCGACCGGCACTGAAGGTTTCTTT. Protein: CASSYPTGTEGFF.

This clonotype counts as medium-sized. The chain carries TRBV29-1 and TRBJ2-5; TRBD2 agrees at 7 bases. This CDR3 has 15 residues. V shed 1 base, J shed 3 bases, and the junction held 8 bases outside the gene matches. CDR1 and CDR2 from the germline V gene are SQVTM and ANQGSEA. In nucleotides, the CDR3 is TGCAGCGTTGAAGGTGGCCTAGCGGACGAAGAGACCCAGTACTTC. It encodes CSVEGGLADEETQYF.

The chain joins TRBV7-3 to TRBJ2-2; D may correspond to TRBD1 or TRBD2 (6 bases each). This CDR3 spans 16 amino acids. Germline V lookup: CDR1 SGHTA, CDR2 FQGTGA. Trimming took 6 bases from V and 4 from J, leaving 18 bases between them. The CDR3 here is CASSLLGAGSTGELFF. The DNA for the CDR3 is TGTGCCAGCAGTCTCTTGGGGGCGGGGAGCACCGGGGAGCTGTTTTTT.

Only a few counts were recorded for this clonotype. The CDR3 DNA reads as TGCAGTGCTAGAGAAATCGGATTGGCTTTCTTT. Its translation is CSAREIGLAFF. V and J are TRBV20-1 and TRBJ1-1, with D unclear. Germline V gives CDR1 DFQATT, CDR2 SNEGSKA (reference sequence). V lost 0 bases, J lost 11 bases, and 10 bases lay in between. The CDR3 sequence is 11 residues long.